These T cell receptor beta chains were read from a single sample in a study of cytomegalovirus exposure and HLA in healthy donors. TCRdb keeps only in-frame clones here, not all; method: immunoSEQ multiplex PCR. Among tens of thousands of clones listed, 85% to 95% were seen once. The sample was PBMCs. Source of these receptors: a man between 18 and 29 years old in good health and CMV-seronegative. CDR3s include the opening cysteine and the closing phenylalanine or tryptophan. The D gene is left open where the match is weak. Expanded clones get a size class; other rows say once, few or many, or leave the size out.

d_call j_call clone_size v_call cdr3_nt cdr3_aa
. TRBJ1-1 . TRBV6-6 TGTGCCAGCAGTGCTAGGGGGGGGGACACTGAAGCTTTCTTT CASSARGGDTEAFF
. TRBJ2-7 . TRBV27 TGTGCCAGCAGTTCCCGGCCGGGTTGGGACGAGCAGTACTTC CASSSRPGWDEQYF
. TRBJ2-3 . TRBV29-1 TGCAGCGTTGGACGACTAGACACAGATACGCAGTATTTT CSVGRLDTDTQYF
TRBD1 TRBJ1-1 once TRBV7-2 TGTGCCAGCAGCTCCTTGGGAGGGACAGGAATCCTGAACACTGAAGCTTTCTTT CASSSLGGTGILNTEAFF
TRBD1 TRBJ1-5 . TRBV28 TGTGCCAGCAGTGGTCCCGGGACAGTGGGTCCCCAGCATTTT CASSGPGTVGPQHF
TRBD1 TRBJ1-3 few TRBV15 TGTGCCACCAGCTCTACGACAGGGTCTTACTCTGGAAACACCATATATTTT CATSSTTGSYSGNTIYF
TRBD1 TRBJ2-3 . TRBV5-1 TGCGCCAGCAGCTCTATGGACAGGTCTACAGATACGCAGTATTTT CASSSMDRSTDTQYF
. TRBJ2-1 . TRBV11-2 TGTGCCAGCAGCTTAGAGATCGCAGGGGACTACAATGAGCAGTTCTTC CASSLEIAGDYNEQFF
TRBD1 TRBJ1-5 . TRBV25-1 TGTGCCAGCAGTGGACAGGGTGGGAATCAGCCCCAGCATTTT CASSGQGGNQPQHF
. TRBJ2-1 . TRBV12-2 TGTGCAAGTCGCTTAGGAGACTCGCCGAGCTACTACAATGAGCAGTTCTTC CASRLGDSPSYYNEQFF
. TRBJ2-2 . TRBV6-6 TGTGCCAGCAGCCGGGCACAAGGGCAGGGAGGCGGGGAGCTGTTTTTT CASSRAQGQGGGELFF
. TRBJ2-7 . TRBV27 TGTGCCAGCAGCCCCCTTTCCTGGGCTACCTACGAGCAGTACTTC CASSPLSWATYEQYF
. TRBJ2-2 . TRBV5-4 TGTGCCAGCAGCTCCTCGGTAGCAGCAAACACCGGGGAGCTGTTTTTT CASSSSVAANTGELFF
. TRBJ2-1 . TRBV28 TGTGCCAGCAGTTTCGGGTACAATGAGCAGTTCTTC CASSFGYNEQFF
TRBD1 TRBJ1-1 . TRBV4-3 TGCGCCAGCAGCCAAGATTTACAGGGAACAGGGGGATGGATGAACACTGAAGCTTTCTTT CASSQDLQGTGGWMNTEAFF
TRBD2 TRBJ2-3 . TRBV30 TGTGCCTGGAGGGGGACTAACACAGATACGCAGTATTTT CAWRGTNTDTQYF
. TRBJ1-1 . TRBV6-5 TGTGCCAGCAGTTACAGCGGGCGCGACACTGAAGCTTTCTTT CASSYSGRDTEAFF
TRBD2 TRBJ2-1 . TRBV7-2 TGTGCCAGCAGCCATCCCCGACTAGCGAGTACCTACAATGAGCAGTTCTTC CASSHPRLASTYNEQFF
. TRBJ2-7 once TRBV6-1 TGTGCCAGCAGTGCATATACGGGAATTAGTGCCTACGAGCAGTACTTC CASSAYTGISAYEQYF
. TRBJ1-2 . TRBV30 TGTGCCTGGAGCGCCGGGACATTAAACTATGGCTACACCTTC CAWSAGTLNYGYTF
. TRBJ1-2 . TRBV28 TGTGCCAGCAGTGAAGGGGTTGGCTATGGCTACACCTTC CASSEGVGYGYTF
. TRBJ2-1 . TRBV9 TGTGCCAGCAGCGTGGAGGGACTCTACAATGAGCAGTTCTTC CASSVEGLYNEQFF
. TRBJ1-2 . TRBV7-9 TGTGCCAGCAGCTTAGATATCTGGGGGGGAGGAAATGGCTACACCTTC CASSLDIWGGGNGYTF
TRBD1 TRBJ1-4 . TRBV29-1 TGCAGCGCCCGAGGACAGGTTGATGAAAAACTGTTTTTT CSARGQVDEKLFF
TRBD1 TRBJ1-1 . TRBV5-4 TGTGCCAGCAGCCTTACAGGGGTCGCTTTCTTT CASSLTGVAFF
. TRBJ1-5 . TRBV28 TGTGCCAGCAGTTTTGACGGCAGGGTTAGTCAGCCCCAGCATTTT CASSFDGRVSQPQHF
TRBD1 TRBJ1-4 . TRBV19 TGTGCCAGTAGTATAACAGGGGATAGTGAAAAACTGTTTTTT CASSITGDSEKLFF
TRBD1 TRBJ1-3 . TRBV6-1 TGTGCCAGCAGTGAAGCGTCGGGACAGGGTGCCAGAAACACCATATATTTT CASSEASGQGARNTIYF
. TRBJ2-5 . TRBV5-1 TGCGCCAGCAGCTTGGGACGGGGGGAGACCCAGTACTTC CASSLGRGETQYF
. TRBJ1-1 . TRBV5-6 TGTGCCAGCAGCTTGGGGACAACCGAGTACGCTTTCTTT CASSLGTTEYAFF
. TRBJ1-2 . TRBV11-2 TGTGCCAGCAGCTTAGGCGCAGGTGGCTACACCTTC CASSLGAGGYTF
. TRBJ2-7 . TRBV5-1 TGCGCCAGCAGTTTCGACAGCTACGAGCAGTACTTC CASSFDSYEQYF
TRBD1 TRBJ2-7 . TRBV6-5 TGTGCCAGCGCGTTACGATCCGGGACAGGGCACGAGCAGTACTTC CASALRSGTGHEQYF
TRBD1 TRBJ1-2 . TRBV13 TGTGCCAGCAGCAAGGGACAGGGGGCGAATGGCTACACCTTC CASSKGQGANGYTF
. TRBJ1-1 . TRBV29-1 TGCAGCGCCATTGGGGGGGAGAACACTGAAGCTTTCTTT CSAIGGENTEAFF
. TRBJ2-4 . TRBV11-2 TGTGCCAGCAGCCCACTGCGGGGCTGGGGGAACATTCAGTACTTC CASSPLRGWGNIQYF
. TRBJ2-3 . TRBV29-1 TGCAGCTTCCAATCTTCCCTAACAGATACGCAGTATTTT CSFQSSLTDTQYF
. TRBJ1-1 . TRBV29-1 TGCAGCGCCTTGTTGGAGGGGAGTGGCACTGAAGCTTTCTTT CSALLEGSGTEAFF
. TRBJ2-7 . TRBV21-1 TGTGCCAGCAGCAAAGATCCTTGTGGGCAGGGGAGCTCCTACGAGCAGTACTTC CASSKDPCGQGSSYEQYF
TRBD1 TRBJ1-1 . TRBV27 TGTGCCAGCAGTACCGGGACAGAATACACTGAAGCTTTCTTT CASSTGTEYTEAFF
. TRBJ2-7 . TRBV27 TGTGCCAGCAGTTTAGGACATTTTGGCGAGCAGTACTTC CASSLGHFGEQYF
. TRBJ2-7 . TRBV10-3 TGTGCCATCAGTGAGTCACAGTCCAAAGACCACGAGCAGTACTTC CAISESQSKDHEQYF
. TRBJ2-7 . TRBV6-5 TGTGCCAGCAGCGGGGGCTACGAGCAGTACTTC CASSGGYEQYF
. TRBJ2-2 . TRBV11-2 TGTGCCAGCAGCTTAGGTTCCCTCGCTACCCCCGGGGAGCTGTTTTTT CASSLGSLATPGELFF
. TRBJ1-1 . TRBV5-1 TGCGCCAGCAGCTTGGGTGGGGGGGCACCCACTGAAGCTTTCTTT CASSLGGGAPTEAFF
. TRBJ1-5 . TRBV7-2 TGTGCCAGCAGCTTAGCGCCAGGGGGCAATCAGCCCCAGCATTTT CASSLAPGGNQPQHF
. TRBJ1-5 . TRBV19 TGTGCCAGTAGTATACAAGGAGATCAGCCCCAGCATTTT CASSIQGDQPQHF
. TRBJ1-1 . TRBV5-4 TGTGCCAGCAGCTTGGCCGGGGGGAACACTGAAGCTTTCTTT CASSLAGGNTEAFF
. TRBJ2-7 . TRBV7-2 TGTGCCAGCAGCCCCCCGACATCCTACGAGCAGTACTTC CASSPPTSYEQYF
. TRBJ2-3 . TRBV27 TGTGCCAGCAGATCAGGGTTCCCTACAGATACGCAGTATTTT CASRSGFPTDTQYF
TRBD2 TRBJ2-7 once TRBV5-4 TGTGCCAGCAGCCCTACTAGCGGAGCTTACGAGCAGTACTTC CASSPTSGAYEQYF
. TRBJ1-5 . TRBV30 TGTGCCTGGAGCCCCGGGACTGACGTACAGCCCCAGCATTTT CAWSPGTDVQPQHF
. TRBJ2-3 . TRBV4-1 TGCGCCAGCAGCCAAGAGGGCCTCGGAAGGACAGATACGCAGTATTTT CASSQEGLGRTDTQYF
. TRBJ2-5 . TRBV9 TGTGCCAGTGGAGAAGAGACCCAGTACTTC CASGEETQYF
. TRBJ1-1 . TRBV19 TGTGCCAGTAGTATAGGTCAGGGGAACACTGAAGCTTTCTTT CASSIGQGNTEAFF
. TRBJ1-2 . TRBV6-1 TGTGCCAGCAGTGAAGCGCTCGGGAATAACTATGGCTACACCTTC CASSEALGNNYGYTF
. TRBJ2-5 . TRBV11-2 TGTGCCAGCAGCTTACTTCCACTAGCCGGGGAGACCCAGTACTTC CASSLLPLAGETQYF
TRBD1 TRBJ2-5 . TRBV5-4 TGTGCCAGCAGCTTCGGGACAGGGGATGAGACCCAGTACTTC CASSFGTGDETQYF
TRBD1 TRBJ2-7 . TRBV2 TGTGCCAGCACTTTTCTGACAGGGGGTCACGAGCAGTACTTC CASTFLTGGHEQYF
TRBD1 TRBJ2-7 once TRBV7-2 TGTGCCAGCAGCTCCTGGGACAGTTTCTACGAGCAGTACTTC CASSSWDSFYEQYF